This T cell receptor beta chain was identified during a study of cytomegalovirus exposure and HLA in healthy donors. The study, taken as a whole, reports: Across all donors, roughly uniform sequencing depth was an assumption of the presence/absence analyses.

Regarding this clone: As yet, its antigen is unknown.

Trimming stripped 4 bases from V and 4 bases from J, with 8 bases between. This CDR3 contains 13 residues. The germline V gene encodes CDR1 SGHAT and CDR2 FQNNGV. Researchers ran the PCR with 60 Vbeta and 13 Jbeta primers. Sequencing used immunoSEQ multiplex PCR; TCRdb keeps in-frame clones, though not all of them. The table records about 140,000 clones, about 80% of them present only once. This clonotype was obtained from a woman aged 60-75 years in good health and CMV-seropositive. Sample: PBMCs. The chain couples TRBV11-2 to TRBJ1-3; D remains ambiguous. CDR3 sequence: CASSSGLGNTIYF. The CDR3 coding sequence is TGTGCCAGCAGCTCCGGGTTAGGAAACACCATATATTTT.